This is a list of T cell receptor beta chains from one sample in a study of T-cell memory formation after mild COVID-19. From the 5' RACE reads, TCRdb called clonotypes with MiXCR, one entry per CDR3 protein. The sample has just over 350,000 distinct CDR3 sequences, roughly 14% seen once. The sequenced sample consisted of PBMCs or a T cell subset sorted from them (not recorded which). All receptors come from a man aged 18-30 years who had mild COVID-19 (a few samples of this study predate the infection). Cell type and time point are not known. CDR3s include the opening cysteine and the closing phenylalanine or tryptophan. Each record gives: V gene, clone size, J gene, D gene, CDR3 DNA, CDR3 protein. A D gene is named only where the DNA matches it firmly. Only part of the rows carry a size: once, few, many, or a class if the clone is expanded.

TRBV6-1	few	TRBJ2-7	TRBD1	TGTGCCAGCAAACCCCGGGACAGTGGCTCCTACGAGCAGTACTTC	CASKPRDSGSYEQYF
TRBV9	few	TRBJ2-7	NA	TGTGCCAGCAGCGTAAAAGGGACCCCGGGGCCGACCTACGAGCAGTACTTC	CASSVKGTPGPTYEQYF
TRBV7-3	few	TRBJ2-5	TRBD1	TGTGCCAGCAGCTCCCCCCGGGACAGGCCAGAGACCCAGTACTTC	CASSSPRDRPETQYF
TRBV9	few	TRBJ2-7	NA	TGTGCCAGCAGCGTAGGGACTTGGGCAACCGAGCAGTACTTC	CASSVGTWATEQYF
TRBV12-3/TRBV12-4	NA	TRBJ2-1	NA	TGTGCCAGCAGTCCCTCGGGCAGCTTGACCTACAATGAGCAGTTCTTC	CASSPSGSLTYNEQFF
TRBV6-2/TRBV6-3	few	TRBJ1-4	NA	TGTGCCAGCAGTTATCGGAGCCGCGAAAAACTGTTTTTT	CASSYRSREKLFF
TRBV12-3/TRBV12-4	NA	TRBJ2-1	NA	TGTGCCAGCAGACCTACAGGGACCTACAATGAGCAGTTCTTC	CASRPTGTYNEQFF
TRBV29-1	NA	TRBJ2-2	TRBD2	TGCAGCGCGGGGGGAGCAGGGATGAACACCGGGGAGCTGTTTTTT	CSAGGAGMNTGELFF
TRBV12-3/TRBV12-4	many	TRBJ2-5	NA	TGTGCCAGCAGTTTATCCCAGATCCAAGAGACCCAGTACTTC	CASSLSQIQETQYF
TRBV5-1	many	TRBJ1-1	NA	TGCGCCAGCAGCTTGGCAGGGACGAACACTGAAGCTTTCTTT	CASSLAGTNTEAFF
TRBV7-9	few	TRBJ1-2	TRBD1	TGTGCCAGCAGCCAAGATGACAGGGCTAACTATGGCTACACCTTC	CASSQDDRANYGYTF
TRBV6-1	few	TRBJ2-6	NA	TGTGCCAGCCTACCTAGGAGGACCTCTGGGGCCAACGTCCTGACTTTC	CASLPRRTSGANVLTF
TRBV29-1	many	TRBJ2-1	NA	TGCAGCGTTGGTCGGGGCTCCAATAGGCACAATGAGCAGTTCTTC	CSVGRGSNRHNEQFF
TRBV6-5	NA	TRBJ2-2	TRBD2	TGTGCCAGCAGGGCACTCGCGGGGGGGACCGGGGAGCTGTTTTTT	CASRALAGGTGELFF
TRBV6-5	many	TRBJ2-7	TRBD1	TGTGCCAGCAGCCCAGGACAGGGAAGATACGAGCAGTACTTC	CASSPGQGRYEQYF
TRBV2	many	TRBJ1-2	NA	TGTGCCAGCCGCAGGACCTATGGCTACACCTTC	CASRRTYGYTF
TRBV29-1	NA	TRBJ2-5	NA	TGCAGCACTTACAGGCGCCGGGAGACCCAGTACTTC	CSTYRRRETQYF
TRBV12-3/TRBV12-4	NA	TRBJ2-5	NA	TGTGCCAGCAGCCAAACCCTCGACAGGCTGAGGTTGAAGACCCAGTACTTC	CASSQTLDRLRLKTQYF
TRBV18	NA	TRBJ2-6	NA	TGTGCCAGCTCACCTAGCGAGGGGGCCAACGTCCTGACTTTC	CASSPSEGANVLTF
TRBV5-1	few	TRBJ2-2	NA	TGCGCCAGTGAGCCGGGACTCACTTACACCGGGGAGCTGTTTTTT	CASEPGLTYTGELFF
TRBV28	few	TRBJ1-1	TRBD1	TGTGCCAGCAGTGCCTACGGGACAGGGGGCACTGAAGCTTTCTTT	CASSAYGTGGTEAFF
TRBV7-9	NA	TRBJ2-1	TRBD2	TGTGCCAGCAGCCCCGGGACTAGCGGGGGGGTGTTTGAGCAGTTCTTC	CASSPGTSGGVFEQFF
TRBV5-5	few	TRBJ1-5	NA	TGTGCCAGCAGCTTGGGGAATTTCGATCAGCCCCAGCATTTT	CASSLGNFDQPQHF
TRBV7-8	NA	TRBJ2-1	TRBD1	TGTGCCAGCAGCTTGGGACAGCTACTAGACAATGAGCAGTTCTTC	CASSLGQLLDNEQFF
TRBV2	few	TRBJ2-2	NA	TGTGCCACTACAGGGTGGAGAAACACCGGGGAGCTGTTTTTT	CATTGWRNTGELFF
TRBV5-1	few	TRBJ2-5	TRBD2	TGCGCCAGCAGATCTAGCGGGGGATGGGAGACCCAGTACTTC	CASRSSGGWETQYF
TRBV5-6	NA	TRBJ2-7	NA	TGTGCCAGCAGCGCCGGGATCGGCTACGAGCAGTACTTC	CASSAGIGYEQYF
TRBV5-6	NA	TRBJ2-1	NA	TGTGCCAGCAGCTTTAATTGGGTTACCGGTAATGAGCAGTTCTTC	CASSFNWVTGNEQFF
TRBV7-2	NA	TRBJ2-2	NA	TGTGCCAGCAGCTTCGAACGGACCGGGGAGCTGTTTTTT	CASSFERTGELFF
TRBV3-1	NA	TRBJ1-6	NA	TGTGCCAGCAGCGGAGGGGCCCTCCACTTT	CASSGGALHF
TRBV12-3/TRBV12-4	few	TRBJ2-6	TRBD2	TGTGCCAGCAGTTTGCGGGGGGGGTCGATCTCTGGGGCCAACGTCCTGACTTTC	CASSLRGGSISGANVLTF
TRBV4-1	NA	TRBJ1-5	NA	TGCGCCAGCAGCCAAGAGGGCCGGCCCCAGCATTTT	CASSQEGRPQHF
TRBV24-1	many	TRBJ2-1	TRBD1	TGTGCCACCAGTGATTCCGGGACAGGGACGCACAATGAGCAGTTCTTC	CATSDSGTGTHNEQFF
TRBV24-1	many	TRBJ2-2	NA	TGTGCCACCAGTGATTTGCAAGGTCGGCCTGAAGCCGGGGAGCTGTTTTTT	CATSDLQGRPEAGELFF
TRBV18	many	TRBJ2-1	NA	TGTGCCAGCTCAACCGACTCCAGGGACGAGTTCTTC	CASSTDSRDEFF
TRBV18	NA	TRBJ2-1	TRBD1	TGTGCCAGCTCACGTACCTCCGGACAGGATTACAATGAGCAGTTCTTC	CASSRTSGQDYNEQFF
TRBV7-2	few	TRBJ2-1	NA	TGTGCCAGCAGCTCGAGGGGTGATTTTGAGCAGTTCTTC	CASSSRGDFEQFF
TRBV10-1	few	TRBJ2-5	TRBD1	TGCGCCAGCAGTGAGGAAGGACAGGGCCAAGAGACCCAGTACTTC	CASSEEGQGQETQYF
TRBV5-4	few	TRBJ2-2	NA	TGTGCCAGCAGCACCAGCAGAGGCGGGGAGCTGTTTTTT	CASSTSRGGELFF
TRBV5-6	few	TRBJ1-5	NA	TGTGCCAGCAGCTCACGGACGGATTCTTATAGCAATCAGCCCCAGCATTTT	CASSSRTDSYSNQPQHF
TRBV4-1	NA	TRBJ2-4	TRBD2	TGCGCCAGCAGCCGGTCGTACGGGGGGGTCGAAAACATTCAGTACTTC	CASSRSYGGVENIQYF
TRBV20-1	few	TRBJ2-1	NA	TGCAGTGCTAGCGGGGGTTCCGATGAGCAGTTCTTC	CSASGGSDEQFF
TRBV7-2	NA	TRBJ1-5	NA	TGTGCCAGCAGCTTAGGGGGATGGGGTCGTCAGCCCCAGCATTTT	CASSLGGWGRQPQHF
TRBV7-9	NA	TRBJ2-3	TRBD2	TGTGCCAGCAGCCAGCGGGGGGGGAGGACAGATACGCAGTATTTT	CASSQRGGRTDTQYF
TRBV12-3/TRBV12-4	NA	TRBJ1-2	NA	TGTGCCAGCAGTTTAGCTTTATTACAACTATATGGAGGCTACACCTTC	CASSLALLQLYGGYTF
TRBV4-1	NA	TRBJ2-4	NA	TGCGCCAGCAGCCCAAGGACCGTCCTAGCCAAAAACATTCAGTACTTC	CASSPRTVLAKNIQYF
TRBV7-6	NA	TRBJ2-1	NA	TGTGCCAGCAGCTTCTCCAGGGCCTCCTACAATGAGCAGTTCTTC	CASSFSRASYNEQFF
TRBV6-5	many	TRBJ1-5	TRBD1	TGTGCCAGCAGTTCCAGGACAGGGGGAGGTCAGCCCCAGCATTTT	CASSSRTGGGQPQHF
TRBV9	NA	TRBJ2-2	NA	TGTGCCAGCAGCGTGAGTGCCACCGGGGAGCTGTTTTTT	CASSVSATGELFF
TRBV7-9	NA	TRBJ2-6	TRBD1	TGTGCCAGCAGCTTAGCTGGGACAGGGCGACCTGGGGCCAACGTCCTGACTTTC	CASSLAGTGRPGANVLTF
TRBV6-5	NA	TRBJ2-2	NA	TGTGCCAGCAGTTATTCGGCCAACCCCAACACCGGGGAGCTGTTTTTT	CASSYSANPNTGELFF
TRBV15	few	TRBJ2-2	NA	TGTGCCACCAGCACCCACCGGTACAGGGAGCTGTTTTTT	CATSTHRYRELFF